Sequencing of this T cell receptor (beta chain) was carried out in a study of T cell responses to AZD1222 COVID-19 vaccine. Findings and limits, study-wide: Reports indicate that nearly half of spike-specific TCRs are directed at unmutated variant regions. All repertoire sampling was performed exclusively after the peak T cell response. Females made up more of the donors, who were largely white British, and clonal diversity may have come out too low.

Here immunoSEQ multiplex PCR was the method, and the copy in TCRdb shows in-frame clones only, minus some. In the table there are about 72,000 clones, 89% of which are singletons. The length of the CDR3 is 14 residues. Germline-derived CDR1 and CDR2 are SGHAT and FQNNGV. Trimming took off 2 bases at V and 3 bases at J, with 11 bases between the two ends. The count of this clone is one. What it binds is not known. The chain is built from TRBV11-2 and TRBJ2-7; D uncertain. The receptor was isolated from an adult who received the AZD1222 COVID-19 vaccine. The sample here was peripheral blood, taken 28 days after the second AZD1222 dose. The CDR3 sequence: CASSLSRFGYEQYF. CDR3 sequence (DNA): TGTGCCAGCAGCTTATCAAGGTTCGGCTACGAGCAGTACTTC.